One sample yielded the 5 T cell receptor beta chains listed below, sequenced in a study of cytomegalovirus exposure and HLA in healthy donors. Researchers ran the PCR with 60 Vbeta and 13 Jbeta primers. This table comes from immunoSEQ multiplex PCR, and its TCRdb copy is limited to in-frame clones, with some not included. The table records roughly 180,000 clones, around four fifths of them present only once. Input material: PBMCs. The receptors were gathered from a man aged 25 to 40 in good health and CMV-seronegative.

The CDR3: CASSSLRLAGGSFYNEQFF. DNA for the CDR3: TGTGCCAGCAGCTCCCTTAGGCTAGCGGGGGGTTCCTTCTACAATGAGCAGTTCTTC. The chain carries TRBV7-8 and TRBJ2-1, with TRBD2 identical over 11 bases. The trim removed 4 bases at V and 3 bases at J, leaving 14 bases unmatched. Germline V gene data show CDR1 as SGHVS and CDR2 as FQNEAQ. The CDR3 consists of 19 residues.

This clone was found once. CDR3 sequence reads: CASSLKGDYSYEQYF. The CDR3 DNA reads TGTGCCAGCAGCTTAAAAGGTGACTACTCCTACGAGCAGTACTTC. The rearrangement joins TRBV11-3 to TRBJ2-7, with D possibly matching TRBD2 (5 bases). The length of the CDR3 is 15 residues. Germline V gives CDR1 SGHNT, CDR2 YENEEA. Between the trimmed V and J ends, which lost 2 bases and 0 bases, there was a span of 11 bases. The entire variable domain, with the rest obtained from reference TRBV11-3 and TRBJ2-7, is as follows: EAGVVQSPRYKIIEKKQPVAFWCNPISGHNTLYWYLQNLGQGPELLIRYENEEAVDDSQLPKDRFSAERLKGVDSTLKIQPAELGDSAVYLCASSLKGDYSYEQYFGPGTRLTVT.

The rearrangement uses TRBV18 and TRBJ2-3; no clear D. The CDR3 runs to 13 residues. Germline V gives CDR1 KGHSH, CDR2 LQKENI. V shed 4 bases and J shed 2 bases, with 7 bases lying between them. Here the CDR3 reads CASSRLATDTQYF. The DNA of the CDR3 is TGTGCCAGCTCACGGCTGGCCACAGATACGCAGTATTTT. Full variable domain (remainder filled in from reference TRBV18 and TRBJ2-3): NAGVMQNPRHLVRRRGQEARLRCSPMKGHSHVYWYRQLPEEGLKFMVYLQKENIIDESGMPKERFSAEFPKEGPSILRIQQVVRGDSAAYFCASSRLATDTQYFGPGTRLTVL.

V and J are TRBV7-2 and TRBJ1-2, with D possibly being TRBD1 (5 bases). From germline, CDR1 is SGHTA and CDR2 FQGNSA. This CDR3 spans 14 amino acids. V was cut by 5 bases and J by 2 bases, with 12 bases left in between. The DNA for the CDR3 is TGTGCCAGCAGCGACCCCGGGGGAAACTATGGCTACACCTTC. It specifies CASSDPGGNYGYTF.

In its sample, this clone was seen once. The chain couples TRBV10-2 to TRBJ1-5; possibly TRBD1 for D (5 bases). V dropped 6 bases and J dropped 0 bases, with 12 bases sitting between them. The CDR3 has 15 amino acids. Germline CDR1 is WSHSY and CDR2 is SAAADI. The CDR3 is CASSLTEYSNQPQHF. The DNA for the CDR3 is TGCGCCAGCAGCCTGACAGAGTATAGCAATCAGCCCCAGCATTTT.